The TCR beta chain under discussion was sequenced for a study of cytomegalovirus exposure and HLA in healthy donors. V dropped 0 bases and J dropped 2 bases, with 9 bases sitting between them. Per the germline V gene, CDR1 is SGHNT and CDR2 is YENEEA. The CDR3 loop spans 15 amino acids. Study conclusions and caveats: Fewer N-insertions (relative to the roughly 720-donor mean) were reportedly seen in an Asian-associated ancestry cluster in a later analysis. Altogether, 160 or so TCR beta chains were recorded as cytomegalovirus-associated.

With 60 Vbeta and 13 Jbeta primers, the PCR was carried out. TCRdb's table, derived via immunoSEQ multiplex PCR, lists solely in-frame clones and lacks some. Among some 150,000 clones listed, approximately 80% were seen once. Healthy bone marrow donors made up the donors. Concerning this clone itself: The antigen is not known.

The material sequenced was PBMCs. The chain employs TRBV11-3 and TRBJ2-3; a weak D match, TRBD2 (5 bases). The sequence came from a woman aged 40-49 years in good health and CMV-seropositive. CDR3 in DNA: TGTGCCAGCAGCTTAGAGAGGGCTACCACAGATACGCAGTATTTT. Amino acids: CASSLERATTDTQYF.